Following are 26 T cell receptor beta chains from one sample sequenced in a study of cytomegalovirus exposure and HLA in healthy donors. PCR primers comprised 60 Vbeta and 13 Jbeta primers. Clones were sequenced by immunoSEQ multiplex PCR, and TCRdb holds only the in-frame ones, with some missing. The table records over 130,000 clones, 70% to 80% of them present only once. The sequenced material came from PBMCs. The source is a man aged 50-59 years in good health and CMV-seropositive.

The chain is built from TRBV19 and TRBJ2-7; TRBD1 matches at 9 bases. The CDR3 runs to 14 residues. With 0 bases clipped from V and 6 bases from J, the junction kept 3 bases outside the gene matches. Germline V CDR1 and CDR2: LNHDA, SQIVND (reference sequence). CDR3 bases: TGTGCCAGTAGTATAGAACAGGGGGCATCCGAGCAGTACTTC. Translation: CASSIEQGASEQYF.

This chain joins TRBV6-1 and TRBJ2-7, with D uncertain. CDR3 length equals 12 residues. CDR1 and CDR2 (germline): MNHNS, SASEGT. Trimming removed 6 bases from V and 0 bases from J, with 6 bases in between. In DNA, the CDR3 is TGTGCCAGCAGACAGAGCTCCTACGAGCAGTACTTC. Translation gives CASRQSSYEQYF.

The rearrangement joins TRBV10-3 to TRBJ2-7, with 10 bases lining up with TRBD2. The CDR3 totals 16 residues. V was clipped by 5 bases and J by 5 bases; unmatched bases: 12. Germline loops: CDR1 ENHRY, CDR2 SYGVKD. The CDR3 region is CAISPPSAGGTNEQYF. The CDR3 DNA is TGTGCCATCAGTCCACCCTCAGCGGGAGGGACGAACGAGCAGTACTTC.

The chain links TRBV28 to TRBJ1-1; maybe TRBD1 (5 bases). In germline, CDR1 is MDHEN, CDR2 SYDVKM. CDR3 length equals 13 residues. With 10 bases removed from V and 5 bases from J, the gap between germline ends came to 17 bases. The CDR3 sequence: CATEHGQKTEAFF. The DNA for the CDR3 is TGTGCCACCGAACATGGACAAAAGACTGAAGCTTTCTTT.

The rearrangement joins TRBV29-1 to TRBJ1-3; perhaps TRBD1 as D (6 bases). Deletions cut 3 bases from V and 4 bases from J, with 10 bases between. The CDR3 runs 13 residues. The germline CDR1 and CDR2 sequences are SQVTM and ANQGSEA. The CDR3 nucleotides are TGCAGCGTTGATCAGGGGTCGGGAAACACCATATATTTT. Encoded protein: CSVDQGSGNTIYF.

The chain couples TRBV14 to TRBJ2-7, with a weak D call TRBD1 (5 bases). Trimming left V 5 bases short and J 2 bases short, with 13 bases between. This CDR3 is built from 14 residues. Germline CDR1 reads SGHDN; CDR2 reads FVKESK. In DNA form, the CDR3 reads TGTGCCAGCAGCTACCAGGGCAATACCTACGAGCAGTACTTC. Protein sequence: CASSYQGNTYEQYF.

A few counts support this clone. The chain carries TRBV5-1 and TRBJ1-4, with 7 nucleotides matching TRBD1. Losses at the gene ends were 1 base for V and 4 bases for J; bases not matched to a gene: 7. The CDR3 extends over 16 amino acids. Germline V gene lookup returns CDR1 SGHRS and CDR2 YFSETQ. CDR3 region: CASSLNRGEINEKLFF. CDR3 DNA sequence: TGCGCCAGCAGCTTGAACAGGGGAGAGATTAATGAAAAACTGTTTTTT. Using reference TRBV5-1 and TRBJ1-4 for the parts outside the CDR3, the full variable domain is KAGVTQTPRYLIKTRGQQVTLSCSPISGHRSVSWYQQTPGQGLQFLFEYFSETQRNKGNFPGRFSGRQFSNSRSEMNVSTLELGDSALYLCASSLNRGEINEKLFFGSGTQLSVL.

The J gene is TRBJ2-7, the V gene TRBV7-2; TRBD2 matches at 13 bases. The CDR3 totals 16 residues. V dropped 5 bases and J dropped 5; count of bases not matched to a gene: 9. Looked up from germline, CDR1 is SGHTA and CDR2 is FQGNSA. The CDR3 DNA reads as TGTGCCAGCAGCCCCCGGACTAGCGGGAGACCGGACGAGCAGTACTTC. Translation gives CASSPRTSGRPDEQYF.

V gene TRBV2 combines with J gene TRBJ2-1, with 10 bases identical to TRBD2. The CDR3 has 19 residues. J was trimmed by 6 bases and V by 5 bases; bases with no gene match: 19. Germline V lookup: CDR1 SNHLY, CDR2 FYNNEI. For the CDR3, the DNA is TGTGCCAGCAGTAAATTTAAGCGGGAGGGCCTTGAATTTCTCAATGAGCAGTTCTTC. It yields the protein CASSKFKREGLEFLNEQFF.

This rearrangement joins TRBV5-1 to TRBJ2-3; 8 nucleotides align to TRBD1. CDR1 is SGHRS and CDR2 is YFSETQ in the germline V gene. The trim removed 4 bases at V and 0 bases at J, leaving 7 bases unmatched. This CDR3 contains 16 residues. The DNA for the CDR3 is TGCGCCAGCAGCCTGGCGGACAGGGTGAGCACAGATACGCAGTATTTT. Protein sequence: CASSLADRVSTDTQYF.

As DNA, the CDR3 is TGTGCCAGCAGCTTAGCCAGGGGGATGGCAACTAATGAAAAACTGTTTTTT. Its translation is CASSLARGMATNEKLFF. This sequence joins TRBV7-9 and TRBJ1-4, with 7 bases matching TRBD1. Germline loops: CDR1 SEHNR, CDR2 FQNEAQ (reference sequence). The CDR3 is made up of 17 amino acids. V lost 0 bases and J lost 0; bases outside the gene matches: 4.

This chain links TRBV6-5 with TRBJ1-1; 7 bases map to TRBD1. The CDR3 consists of 16 residues. Germline loops: CDR1 MNHEY, CDR2 SVGAGI. The junction had 8 bases not matched to a gene; V was cut back by 0 bases and J by 4 bases. The CDR3 nucleotides are TGTGCCAGCAGTTACTCCCCACAGGGGAGAGTCACTGAAGCTTTCTTT. This codes for CASSYSPQGRVTEAFF.

The rearrangement joins TRBV6-5 to TRBJ2-1; TRBD1 aligns across 7 bases. The CDR3 spans 14 residues. The ends lost 5 bases at V and 8 bases at J; junction bases unmatched: 9. CDR1 is MNHEY and CDR2 is SVGAGI in the germline V gene. CDR3 nucleotide sequence: TGTGCCAGCAGTGAAGGGTACAGGGGAGATGAGCAGTTCTTC. Protein sequence: CASSEGYRGDEQFF.

The chain uses TRBV6-5 and TRBJ1-5, with D uncertain. CDR1 is MNHEY, CDR2 SVGAGI, per germline. Between the trimmed V and J ends, which lost 6 bases and 2 bases, there was a span of 8 bases. The CDR3 has 13 residues. The CDR3 DNA reads TGTGCCAGCAGGAGGTCGGGCAATCAGCCCCAGCATTTT. It translates to CASRRSGNQPQHF.

The chain links TRBV29-1 to TRBJ2-1; 10 bases fit TRBD2. CDR1 is SQVTM and CDR2 is ANQGSEA in the germline V gene. V shed 3 bases, J shed 4 bases, and the junction held 0 bases outside the gene matches. This CDR3 comprises 13 residues. This chain's CDR3 is CSVEGLAYNEQFF. CDR3 sequence (DNA): TGCAGCGTTGAGGGACTAGCGTACAATGAGCAGTTCTTC.

The V call is TRBV5-1, the J call TRBJ2-2, with 7 bases that match TRBD2. The CDR3 runs to 17 residues. The V gene end was trimmed by 6 bases and the J gene end by 0 bases; junction bases not matched to a gene: 11. Germline values: CDR1 SGHRS, CDR2 YFSETQ. The CDR3 is CASNGNPSGTNTGELFF. CDR3 in DNA: TGCGCCAGCAATGGTAACCCTAGCGGAACGAACACCGGGGAGCTGTTTTTT.

This chain links TRBV10-1 with TRBJ2-3; D is possibly TRBD2 (6 bases). Trimming left V 5 bases short and J 4 bases short, with 25 bases between. This CDR3 region has 18 residues. Germline V gives CDR1 WNHNN, CDR2 SYGVQD (reference sequence). The CDR3 here is CASSNFAGRGYLADTQYF. Here the CDR3 DNA reads TGCGCCAGCAGTAATTTTGCGGGAAGAGGCTATTTAGCAGATACGCAGTATTTT.

The chain carries TRBV6-5 and TRBJ2-5; the D gene is possibly TRBD2 (5 bases). The J call could be wrong; TRBJ2-7 is a better fit for the DNA end. The CDR3 totals 13 residues. Per germline, CDR1 MNHEY and CDR2 SVGAGI. The CDR3 loop reads CASSGDYSYEQYF. The CDR3 DNA sequence: TGTGCCAGCAGTGGTGACTACTCCTACGAGCAGTACTTC.

This chain uses TRBV15 with TRBJ2-5, with TRBD1 matching over 7 bases. Germline CDR1 LNHNV, CDR2 YYDKDF (reference sequence). There are 15 residues in the CDR3. The junction had 5 bases not matched to a gene; V was cut back by 1 base and J by 3 bases. The CDR3 reads CATSRGGTAEETQYF. CDR3 DNA: TGTGCCACCAGCAGAGGGGGGACAGCCGAAGAGACCCAGTACTTC.

The J gene is TRBJ2-7, the V gene TRBV7-2, with 8 bases fitting TRBD2. Germline V lookup: CDR1 SGHTA, CDR2 FQGNSA. The CDR3 sequence is 13 residues long. The ends lost 5 bases at V and 3 bases at J; junction bases unmatched: 3. CDR3: CASSRTSSYEQYF. Here the CDR3 DNA reads TGTGCCAGCAGCCGGACTAGCAGCTACGAGCAGTACTTC.

The chain employs TRBV28 and TRBJ2-1; D possibly corresponds to TRBD2 (6 bases). The ends were cut back, 4 bases at V and 0 bases at J, with 13 bases in the middle. This CDR3 comprises 16 residues. Germline CDR1 and CDR2: MDHEN and SYDVKM. CDR3 sequence: CASSSGSQRSYNEQFF. CDR3 bases: TGTGCCAGCAGTTCCGGGAGTCAGCGCTCCTACAATGAGCAGTTCTTC.

V usage is TRBV28 and J usage is TRBJ2-7; the D gene is possibly TRBD1 (8 bases). The V end lost 2 bases, the J end lost 4 bases, and 15 bases lay between the germline ends. The length of the CDR3 is 15 residues. Per the germline V gene, CDR1 is MDHEN and CDR2 is SYDVKM. The CDR3, as DNA: TGTGCCAGCAGTTTAGTAGGACAGGGACTATACGAGCAGTACTTC. Translation gives CASSLVGQGLYEQYF.

This clone was seen more than once but under ten times. As DNA, the CDR3 is TGTGCCAGCAGTGCCGTAATATTACTAGCGTCCAACTCCTACAATGAGCAGTTCTTC. This sequence encodes CASSAVILLASNSYNEQFF. The V call is TRBV6-4, the J call TRBJ2-1; the match to TRBD2 covers 7 bases. The V gene end was trimmed by 4 bases and the J gene end by 0 bases; junction bases not matched to a gene: 15. Germline V lookup: CDR1 MRHNA, CDR2 SNTAGT. The CDR3 runs to 19 residues.

Points on this clone: Germline and junction disagree at one end, which may indicate a read error. The rearrangement uses TRBV7-3 and TRBJ2-7, with D hard to call. There are 13 residues in the CDR3. Germline V gene data show CDR1 as SGHTA and CDR2 as FQGTGA. The CDR3 loop is CASTLTDIYEQYF. Written as DNA, the CDR3 is TGTGCCAGCACCTTAACAGACATTTACGAGCAGTACTTC.

In its sample, this clone was seen once. Other DNA sequences from this sample encode an identical CDR3 as well. This rearrangement joins TRBV7-3 to TRBJ2-3; D call uncertain. V lost 5 bases and J 5 bases, leaving 8 bases between the germline ends. Per the germline V gene, CDR1 is SGHTA and CDR2 is FQGTGA. The length of the CDR3 is 12 residues. The CDR3 DNA follows: TGTGCCAGCAGCGTCTCGGGAGATACGCAGTATTTT. Its protein is CASSVSGDTQYF. The variable domain in full, completed from reference TRBV7-3 and TRBJ2-3, reads GAGVSQTPSNKVTEKGKYVELRCDPISGHTALYWYRQSLGQGPEFLIYFQGTGAADDSGLPNDRFFAVRPEGSVSTLKIQRTERGDSAVYLCASSVSGDTQYFGPGTRLTVL.

The rearrangement joins TRBV11-2 to TRBJ2-1, with TRBD2 matching 10 bases. CDR1 and CDR2 (germline): SGHAT, FQNNGV. This CDR3 region has 15 residues. Trimming took 5 bases from V and 7 from J; bases not matched to a gene: 8. CDR3 sequence (DNA): TGTGCCAGCAGCCCCGGACTAGCGGTAGAGAATGAGCAGTTCTTC. This sequence encodes CASSPGLAVENEQFF.